The rows below give T cell receptor beta chains drawn from one sample of a study of T cell changes during pregnancy in multiple sclerosis. Profiled with immunoSEQ multiplex PCR; TCRdb holds only in-frame clones, not every one. The top ten clones hold roughly 0.36% of a sample with about 50,000 clones, approximately 90% of them seen once. This sample comprised CD4+ T cells from peripheral blood mononuclear cells, obtained before pregnancy. Receptors originate from a female donor with multiple sclerosis, enrolled in a pregnancy study. CDR3s include the opening cysteine and the closing phenylalanine or tryptophan. D genes are given only for firm matches.

D gene: TRBD1; J gene: TRBJ1-3; V gene: TRBV18; CDR3 DNA: TGTGCCAGCTCACAGGGACAGGTCACTGGAAACACCATATATTTT; CDR3 protein: CASSQGQVTGNTIYF
D gene: TRBD2; J gene: TRBJ2-1; V gene: TRBV9; CDR3 DNA: TGTGCCAGCAGCGTCCCCGGGACTAGCTCTGGGGGCAATGAGCAGTTCTTC; CDR3 protein: CASSVPGTSSGGNEQFF
D gene: .; J gene: TRBJ2-5; V gene: TRBV29-1; CDR3 DNA: TGCAGCACCGGTGGAGAGACCCAGTACTTC; CDR3 protein: CSTGGETQYF
D gene: TRBD2; J gene: TRBJ2-7; V gene: TRBV5-1; CDR3 DNA: TGCGCCAGCAGCCCGACTAGCGGGATGGCGGCCGAGCAGTACTTC; CDR3 protein: CASSPTSGMAAEQYF
D gene: .; J gene: TRBJ2-1; V gene: TRBV13; CDR3 DNA: TGTGCCAGCGCTTTGATGGGAATAGCGGCAAACAATGAGCAGTTCTTC; CDR3 protein: CASALMGIAANNEQFF
D gene: .; J gene: TRBJ2-3; V gene: TRBV30; CDR3 DNA: TGTGCCTGGAGTACAACCCTGGATACGCAGTATTTT; CDR3 protein: CAWSTTLDTQYF
D gene: .; J gene: TRBJ1-2; V gene: TRBV25-1; CDR3 DNA: TGTGCCAGCAGCCCCGAGACACCAGTCTACTATGGCTACACCTTC; CDR3 protein: CASSPETPVYYGYTF
D gene: .; J gene: TRBJ1-5; V gene: TRBV19; CDR3 DNA: TGTGCCAGTAGTATTGTCTTGAGGGGCAATCAGCCCCAGCATTTT; CDR3 protein: CASSIVLRGNQPQHF
D gene: TRBD1; J gene: TRBJ2-3; V gene: TRBV2; CDR3 DNA: TGTGCCAGCAGTCGACAGGGGAACCCAGATACGCAGTATTTT; CDR3 protein: CASSRQGNPDTQYF
D gene: .; J gene: TRBJ2-7; V gene: TRBV6-5; CDR3 DNA: TGTGCCAGCAGTTACCCGAATGGGCGCTGGTACTTC; CDR3 protein: CASSYPNGRWYF
D gene: .; J gene: TRBJ1-2; V gene: TRBV19; CDR3 DNA: TGTGCCGTCCTTAACTATGGCTACACCTTC; CDR3 protein: CAVLNYGYTF
D gene: TRBD2; J gene: TRBJ2-5; V gene: TRBV2; CDR3 DNA: TGTGCCAGCAGTCCCGGGGGGTCCCAAGAGACCCAGTACTTC; CDR3 protein: CASSPGGSQETQYF
D gene: .; J gene: TRBJ2-3; V gene: TRBV11-2; CDR3 DNA: TGTGCCAGCAGCTTCCGGGACTCCGTCACAGATACGCAGTATTTT; CDR3 protein: CASSFRDSVTDTQYF
D gene: .; J gene: TRBJ2-4; V gene: TRBV18; CDR3 DNA: TGTGCCAGCTCACCACCGTCAGGGATAAAAAACATTCAGTACTTC; CDR3 protein: CASSPPSGIKNIQYF
D gene: TRBD1; J gene: TRBJ1-2; V gene: TRBV28; CDR3 DNA: TGTGCCAGCACCTCGATAGGGACAGGGGCACAGAACTATGGCTACACCTTC; CDR3 protein: CASTSIGTGAQNYGYTF
D gene: .; J gene: TRBJ2-2; V gene: TRBV10-3; CDR3 DNA: TGTGCCATCAGTGTAACGAACACCGGGGAGCTGTTTTTT; CDR3 protein: CAISVTNTGELFF